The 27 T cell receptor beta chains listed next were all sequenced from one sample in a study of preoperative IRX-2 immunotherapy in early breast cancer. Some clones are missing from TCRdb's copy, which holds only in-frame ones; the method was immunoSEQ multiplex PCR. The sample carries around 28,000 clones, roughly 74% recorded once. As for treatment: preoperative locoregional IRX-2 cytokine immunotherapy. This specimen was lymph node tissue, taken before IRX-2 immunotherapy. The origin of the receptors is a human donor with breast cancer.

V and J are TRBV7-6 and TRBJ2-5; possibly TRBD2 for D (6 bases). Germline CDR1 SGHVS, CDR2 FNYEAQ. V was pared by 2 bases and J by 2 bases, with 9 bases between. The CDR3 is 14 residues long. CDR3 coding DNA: TGTGCCAGCAGCTTAATCGCGGGGCAAGAGACCCAGTACTTC. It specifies CASSLIAGQETQYF.

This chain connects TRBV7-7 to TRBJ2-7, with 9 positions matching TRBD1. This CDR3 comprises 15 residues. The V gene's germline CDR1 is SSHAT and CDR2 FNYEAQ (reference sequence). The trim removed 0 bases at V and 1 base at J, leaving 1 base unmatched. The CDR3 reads CASSLADRGSYEQYF. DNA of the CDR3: TGTGCCAGCAGCTTAGCGGACAGGGGATCCTACGAGCAGTACTTC.

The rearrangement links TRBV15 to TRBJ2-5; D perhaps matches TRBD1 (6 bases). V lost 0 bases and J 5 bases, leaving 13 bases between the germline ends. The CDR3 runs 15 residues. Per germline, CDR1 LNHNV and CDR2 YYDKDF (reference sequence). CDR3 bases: TGTGCCACCAGCAGAGATTTTCAGGGGACGGAGACCCAGTACTTC. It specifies CATSRDFQGTETQYF. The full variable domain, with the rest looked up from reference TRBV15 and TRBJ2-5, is DAMVIQNPRYQVTQFGKPVTLSCSQTLNHNVMYWYQQKSSQAPKLLFHYYDKDFNNEADTPDNFQSRRPNTSFCFLDIRSPGLGDTAMYLCATSRDFQGTETQYFGPGTRLLVL.

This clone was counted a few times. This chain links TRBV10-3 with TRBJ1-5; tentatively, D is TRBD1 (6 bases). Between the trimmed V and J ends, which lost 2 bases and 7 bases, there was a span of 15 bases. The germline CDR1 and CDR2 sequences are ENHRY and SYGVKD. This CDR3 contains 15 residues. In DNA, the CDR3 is TGTGCCATCAGTGAGGCCGCAGGGGCTCAGCAGCCCCAGCATTTT. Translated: CAISEAAGAQQPQHF.

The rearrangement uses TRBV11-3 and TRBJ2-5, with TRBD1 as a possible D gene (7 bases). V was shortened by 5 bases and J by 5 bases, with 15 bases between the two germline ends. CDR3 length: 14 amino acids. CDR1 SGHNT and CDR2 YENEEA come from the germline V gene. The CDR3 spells CASSRDRGGETQYF. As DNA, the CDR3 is TGTGCCAGCAGCCGGGACAGAGGGGGGGAGACCCAGTACTTC.

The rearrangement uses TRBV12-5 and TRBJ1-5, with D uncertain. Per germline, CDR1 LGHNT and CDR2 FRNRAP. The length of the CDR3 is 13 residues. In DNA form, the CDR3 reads TGTGCCAGCACCCCGGGTGGTCGTGGGCCCCAGCATTTT. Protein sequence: CASTPGGRGPQHF. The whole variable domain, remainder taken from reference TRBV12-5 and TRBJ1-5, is DARVTQTPRHKVTEMGQEVTMRCQPILGHNTVFWYRQTMMQGLELLAYFRNRAPLDDSGMPKDRFSAEMPDATLATLKIQPSEPRDSAVYFCASTPGGRGPQHFGDGTRLSIL.

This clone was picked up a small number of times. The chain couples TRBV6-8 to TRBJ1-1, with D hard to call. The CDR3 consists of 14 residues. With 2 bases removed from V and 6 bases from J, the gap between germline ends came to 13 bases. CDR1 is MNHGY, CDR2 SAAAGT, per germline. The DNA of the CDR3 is TGTGCCAGCAGTTACCCCATGGGGAGCGCTGAAGCTTTCTTT. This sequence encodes CASSYPMGSAEAFF.

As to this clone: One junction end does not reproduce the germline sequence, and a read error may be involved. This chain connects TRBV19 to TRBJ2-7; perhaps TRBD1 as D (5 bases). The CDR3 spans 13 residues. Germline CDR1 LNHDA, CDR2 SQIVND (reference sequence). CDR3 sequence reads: CASSIGAVYEQYF. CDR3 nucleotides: TGTGCCAGTAGCATAGGGGCAGTCTACGAGCAGTACTTC.

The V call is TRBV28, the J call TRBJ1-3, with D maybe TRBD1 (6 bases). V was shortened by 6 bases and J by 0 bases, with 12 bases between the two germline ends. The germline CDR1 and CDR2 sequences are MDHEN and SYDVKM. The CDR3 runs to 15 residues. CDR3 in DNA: TGTGCCAGCAGGGTCACAGGGCTCTCTGGAAACACCATATATTTT. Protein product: CASRVTGLSGNTIYF.

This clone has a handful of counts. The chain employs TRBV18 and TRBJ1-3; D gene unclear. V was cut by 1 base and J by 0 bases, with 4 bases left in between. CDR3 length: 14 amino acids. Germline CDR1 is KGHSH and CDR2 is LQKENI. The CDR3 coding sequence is TGTGCCAGCTCACCACTAAGCTCTGGAAACACCATATATTTT. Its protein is CASSPLSSGNTIYF.

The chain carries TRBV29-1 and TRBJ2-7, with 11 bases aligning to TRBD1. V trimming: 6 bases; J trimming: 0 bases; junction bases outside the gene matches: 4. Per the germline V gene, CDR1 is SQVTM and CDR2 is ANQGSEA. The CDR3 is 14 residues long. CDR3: CSVGTGGFSYEQYF. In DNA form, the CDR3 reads TGCAGCGTCGGGACAGGGGGTTTCTCCTACGAGCAGTACTTC.

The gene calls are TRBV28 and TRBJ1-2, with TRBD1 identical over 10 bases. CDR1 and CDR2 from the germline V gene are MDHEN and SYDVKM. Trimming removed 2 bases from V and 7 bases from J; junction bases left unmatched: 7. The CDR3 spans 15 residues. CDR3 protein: CASSLEGTGDRGYTF. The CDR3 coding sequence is TGTGCCAGCAGTTTAGAGGGGACAGGGGATCGTGGCTACACCTTC.

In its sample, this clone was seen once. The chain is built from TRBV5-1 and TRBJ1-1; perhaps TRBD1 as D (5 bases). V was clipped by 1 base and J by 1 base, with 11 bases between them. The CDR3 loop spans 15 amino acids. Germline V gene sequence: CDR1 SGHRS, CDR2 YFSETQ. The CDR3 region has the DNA TGCGCCAGCAGCTTGTCGGGGACGGGGAACACTGAAGCTTTCTTT. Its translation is CASSLSGTGNTEAFF.

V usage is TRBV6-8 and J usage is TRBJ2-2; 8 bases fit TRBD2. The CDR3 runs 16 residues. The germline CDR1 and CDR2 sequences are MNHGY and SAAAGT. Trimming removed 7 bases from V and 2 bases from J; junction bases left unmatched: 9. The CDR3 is CASTILRGVNTGELFF. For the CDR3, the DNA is TGTGCCAGCACTATCCTGCGGGGGGTAAACACCGGGGAGCTGTTTTTT.

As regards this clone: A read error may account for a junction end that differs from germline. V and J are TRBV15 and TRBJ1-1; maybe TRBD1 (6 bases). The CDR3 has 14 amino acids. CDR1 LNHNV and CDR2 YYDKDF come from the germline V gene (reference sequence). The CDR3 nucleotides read TGTGCCAGCAGCGGGACCCTAGACAGGCCTGAAGCTTTCTTT. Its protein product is CASSGTLDRPEAFF.

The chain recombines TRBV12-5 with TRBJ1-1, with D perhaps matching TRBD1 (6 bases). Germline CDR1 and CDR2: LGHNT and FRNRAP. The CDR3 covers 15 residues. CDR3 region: CASHRQGIGSTEAFF. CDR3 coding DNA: TGTGCCAGCCACCGTCAGGGGATAGGGAGCACTGAAGCTTTCTTT.

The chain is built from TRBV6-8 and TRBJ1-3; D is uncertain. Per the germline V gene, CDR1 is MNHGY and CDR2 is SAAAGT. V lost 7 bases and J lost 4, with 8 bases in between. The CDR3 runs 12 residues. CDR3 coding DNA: TGTGCCAGCACCCGTGACGGAAACACCATATATTTT. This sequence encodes CASTRDGNTIYF.

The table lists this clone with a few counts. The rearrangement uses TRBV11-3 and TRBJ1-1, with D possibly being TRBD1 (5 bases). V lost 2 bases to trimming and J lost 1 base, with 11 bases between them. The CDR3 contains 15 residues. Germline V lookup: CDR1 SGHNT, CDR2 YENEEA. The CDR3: CASSLRSQGNTEAFF. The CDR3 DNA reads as TGTGCCAGCAGCTTACGGTCCCAGGGGAACACTGAAGCTTTCTTT.

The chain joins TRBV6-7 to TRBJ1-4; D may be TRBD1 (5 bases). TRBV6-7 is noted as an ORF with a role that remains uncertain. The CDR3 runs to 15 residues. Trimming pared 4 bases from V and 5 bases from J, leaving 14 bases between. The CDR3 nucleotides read TGTGCCAGCAGTTTCCAGGGTACGGAGAATGAAAAACTGTTTTTT. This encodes CASSFQGTENEKLFF.

The CDR3 is CASSPQSEMTNYGYTF. CDR3 in DNA: TGTGCCAGCAGCCCACAGAGCGAGATGACTAACTATGGCTACACCTTC. The rearrangement links TRBV11-3 to TRBJ1-2; D ambiguous. Trimming shortened V by 5 bases and J by 0 bases, and 16 bases separated the two germline ends. The CDR3 is 16 residues long. Looked up from germline, CDR1 is SGHNT and CDR2 is YENEEA.

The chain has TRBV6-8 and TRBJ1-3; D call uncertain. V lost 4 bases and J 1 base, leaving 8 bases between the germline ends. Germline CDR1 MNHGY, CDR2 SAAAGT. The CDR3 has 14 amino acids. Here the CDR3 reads CASSLVTSGNTIYF. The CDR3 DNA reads TGTGCCAGCAGTTTGGTAACGTCTGGAAACACCATATATTTT.

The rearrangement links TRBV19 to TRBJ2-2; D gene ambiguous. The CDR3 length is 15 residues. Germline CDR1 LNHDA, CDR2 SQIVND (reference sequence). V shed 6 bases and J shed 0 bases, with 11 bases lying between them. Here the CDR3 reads CASSLFGTNTGELFF. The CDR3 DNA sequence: TGTGCCAGTAGCTTGTTTGGGACGAACACCGGGGAGCTGTTTTTT.

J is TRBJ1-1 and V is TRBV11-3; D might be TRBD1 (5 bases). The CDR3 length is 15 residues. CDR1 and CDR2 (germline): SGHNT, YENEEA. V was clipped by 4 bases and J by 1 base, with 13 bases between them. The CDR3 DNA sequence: TGTGCCAGCAGCTATATGGACAATCCGAACACTGAAGCTTTCTTT. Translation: CASSYMDNPNTEAFF. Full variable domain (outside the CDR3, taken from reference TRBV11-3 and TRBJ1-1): EAGVVQSPRYKIIEKKQPVAFWCNPISGHNTLYWYLQNLGQGPELLIRYENEEAVDDSQLPKDRFSAERLKGVDSTLKIQPAELGDSAVYLCASSYMDNPNTEAFFGQGTRLTVV.

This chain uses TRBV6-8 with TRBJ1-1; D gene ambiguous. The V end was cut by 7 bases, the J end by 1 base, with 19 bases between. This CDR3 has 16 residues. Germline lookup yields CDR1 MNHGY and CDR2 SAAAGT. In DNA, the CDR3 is TGTGCCAGCAAACAAAAAGGGTCTTTGGGGAACACTGAAGCTTTCTTT. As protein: CASKQKGSLGNTEAFF.

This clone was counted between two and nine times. The CDR3 bases are TGTGCCAGCTCCCTCCCGGGGGGGCAGAGCTCGCAAGCTTTCTTT. It specifies CASSLPGGQSSQAFF. The chain has TRBV11-3 and TRBJ1-1; D is possibly TRBD1 (6 bases). Germline CDR1 is SGHNT and CDR2 is YENEEA. The CDR3 covers 15 residues. Trimming pared 8 bases from V and 9 bases from J, leaving 25 bases between.

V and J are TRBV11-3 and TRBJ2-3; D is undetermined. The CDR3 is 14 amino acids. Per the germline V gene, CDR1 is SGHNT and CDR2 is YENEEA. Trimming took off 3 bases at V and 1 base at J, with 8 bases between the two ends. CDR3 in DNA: TGTGCCAGCAGCTTCTCCAGGCGCACAGATACGCAGTATTTT. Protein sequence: CASSFSRRTDTQYF. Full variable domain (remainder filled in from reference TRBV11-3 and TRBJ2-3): EAGVVQSPRYKIIEKKQPVAFWCNPISGHNTLYWYLQNLGQGPELLIRYENEEAVDDSQLPKDRFSAERLKGVDSTLKIQPAELGDSAVYLCASSFSRRTDTQYFGPGTRLTVL.

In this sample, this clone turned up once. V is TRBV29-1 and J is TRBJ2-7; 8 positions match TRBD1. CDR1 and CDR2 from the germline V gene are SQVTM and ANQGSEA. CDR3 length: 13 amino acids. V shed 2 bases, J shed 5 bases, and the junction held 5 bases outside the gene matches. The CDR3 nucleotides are TGCAGCGTTGAATCCAGGGGGCTGGACGAGCAGTACTTC. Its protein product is CSVESRGLDEQYF.